The rows below give T cell receptor beta chains drawn from one sample of a study of control samples from healthy donors and cancer patients. Profiling relied on immunoSEQ multiplex PCR, and the TCRdb table lists in-frame clones only, not all of them. The top ten clones hold 5.8% of a sample with 140,000 to 150,000 clones, under 95% of them seen once. What was sequenced was blood. The receptors stem from a man aged 18 to 35 in good health. Both conserved end residues are part of each CDR3. The D gene is left open where the match is weak. Expanded clones are given a class, and other clones once, few, many or no size at all.

>13|TRBD1|TRBV29-1|TRBJ1-2|NA
TGCAGCGTTGGGACAGGGACTATTTATGGCTACACCTTC
CSVGTGTIYGYTF
>15|TRBD1|TRBV3-1/TRBV3-2|TRBJ1-1|NA
TGTGCCAGCAGCCAAGGGGCCAGGGGGCACACTGAAGCTTTCTTT
CASSQGARGHTEAFF
>12|NA|TRBV19|TRBJ1-1|NA
TGTGCCAGTAGTATTTTTACGAGTGAAGCTTTCTTT
CASSIFTSEAFF
>13|NA|TRBV27|TRBJ1-2|NA
TGTGCCAGCAGTCCGGGACAAATGATGGGCTACACCTTC
CASSPGQMMGYTF
>16|TRBD2|TRBV11-1|TRBJ2-2|NA
TGTGCCAGCAGCCAACTAGCGGGAGGTCACACCGGGGAGCTGTTTTTT
CASSQLAGGHTGELFF
>17|NA|TRBV6-2/TRBV6-3|TRBJ2-4|NA
TGTGCCAGCAGTTACTCGTTAGTTGGTATAGCCAAAAACATTCAGTACTTC
CASSYSLVGIAKNIQYF
>14|NA|TRBV6-5|TRBJ2-2|NA
TGTGCCAGCAGTTCCCAACCGAACACCGGGGAGCTGTTTTTT
CASSSQPNTGELFF
>15|NA|TRBV4-1|TRBJ1-4|NA
TGCGCCAGCAGCCAAGCAGGCGCAGGGCCCGAAAAACTGTTTTTT
CASSQAGAGPEKLFF
>13|NA|TRBV11-3|TRBJ2-7|NA
TGTGCCAGCAGCTCTACGGCTTCCTACGAGCAGTACTTC
CASSSTASYEQYF
>13|NA|TRBV28|TRBJ2-5|NA
TGTGCCAGCAGTTTATTTGAAGAGCGAAGCTTCTACTTC
CASSLFEERSFYF
>18|NA|TRBV7-9|TRBJ2-1|NA
TGTGCCAGCACTTTCCGGGCCTCTCGAAATTGGGACTTCAATGAGCAGTTCTTC
CASTFRASRNWDFNEQFF
>15|TRBD2|TRBV6-2/TRBV6-3|TRBJ2-1|NA
TGTGCCAGCAGTAGCGGGAGGTCCTCCATTAATGAGCAGTTCTTC
CASSSGRSSINEQFF
>15|TRBD1|TRBV7-9|TRBJ2-3|NA
TGTGCCAGCGGCCTTGGGCAGGGGGGCACAGATACGCAGTATTTT
CASGLGQGGTDTQYF
>13|NA|TRBV7-9|TRBJ1-1|NA
TGTGCCAGCAGCTTCGGTCGTAACACTGAAGCTTTCTTT
CASSFGRNTEAFF
>13|NA|TRBV18|TRBJ2-3|NA
TGTGCCAGCTCTGGGCCGGGCACAGATACGCAGTATTTT
CASSGPGTDTQYF
>15|TRBD2|TRBV10-3|TRBJ2-2|once
TGTGCCATCACCGCTAGCGGGAGACTATCCGGGGAGCTGTTTTTT
CAITASGRLSGELFF
>14|NA|TRBV27|TRBJ1-5|NA
TGTGCCAGCAAGAAGGGGACCGCGGGTCAGCCCCAGCATTTT
CASKKGTAGQPQHF
>13|NA|TRBV5-4|TRBJ2-1|NA
TGTGCCAGCAGCTTCGGTGGTGGTGGGGAGCAGTTCTTC
CASSFGGGGEQFF
>15|TRBD1|TRBV2|TRBJ2-1|NA
TGTGCCAGCAAGGGGTGGGGACAGGGAAACAATGAGCAGTTCTTC
CASKGWGQGNNEQFF
>13|NA|TRBV2|TRBJ1-1|few
TGTGCCAGCAGCGATGGCGGGCCGACTGAAGCTTTCTTT
CASSDGGPTEAFF
>15|NA|TRBV5-6|TRBJ1-5|NA
TGTGCCAGCAGCTTGTGGGGGGAATTGGATCAGCCCCAGCATTTT
CASSLWGELDQPQHF
>12|NA|TRBV30|TRBJ2-7|NA
TGTGCCTGGAGTGTACTCACCTACGAGCAGTACTTC
CAWSVLTYEQYF
>13|NA|TRBV6-5|TRBJ2-1|NA
TGTGCCAGCAGTTACAGGGGAGGTGATGAGCAGTTCTTC
CASSYRGGDEQFF
>17|NA|TRBV10-2|TRBJ1-5|once
TGCGCCAGCAGTGAGTCACCCGTCCAGAAAGTCAATCAGCCCCAGCATTTT
CASSESPVQKVNQPQHF
>14|NA|TRBV7-8|TRBJ1-5|NA
TGTGCCAGCAGCTTAGCGACTAGCAATCAGCCCCAGCATTTT
CASSLATSNQPQHF
>13|NA|TRBV12-3/TRBV12-4|TRBJ2-2|NA
TGTGCCAGCAGTTTAAGGGGGATCGGGGAGCTGTTTTTT
CASSLRGIGELFF
>14|NA|TRBV5-6|TRBJ2-7|NA
TGTGCCAGCAGCTTACCCAGGCTACGGTACGAGCAGTACTTC
CASSLPRLRYEQYF
>15|NA|TRBV19|TRBJ2-1|NA
TGTGCCAGTAGTCTCCCCAGGGAACGTAACAATGAGCAGTTCTTC
CASSLPRERNNEQFF
>12|NA|TRBV6-5|TRBJ2-2|NA
TGTGCCAGCAGCCAGGGTACCGGGGAGCTGTTTTTT
CASSQGTGELFF
>15|NA|TRBV9|TRBJ1-4|NA
TGTGCCAGCAGCGTTGGAGGCAGTCCTAATGAAAAACTGTTTTTT
CASSVGGSPNEKLFF
>13|NA|TRBV14|TRBJ1-5|NA
TGTGCCAGCAGCCAGGCCAGCAATCAGCCCCAGCATTTT
CASSQASNQPQHF
>12|NA|TRBV7-2|TRBJ1-1|once
TGTGCCAGCAGCTTATCTCGCACTGAAGCTTTCTTT
CASSLSRTEAFF
>15|NA|TRBV4-3|TRBJ1-6|NA
TGCGCCAGCAGCCAAGAAAGGGGATCCGATTCACCCCTCCACTTT
CASSQERGSDSPLHF
>14|NA|TRBV7-2|TRBJ1-5|few
TGTGCCAGCAGCAAACAGGAGAGTCAGCAGCCCCAGCATTTT
CASSKQESQQPQHF
>15|NA|TRBV28|TRBJ1-1|NA
TGTGCCAGCAGTTTACAGGTATGGCGAGCTAAGGAAGCTTTCTTT
CASSLQVWRAKEAFF
>11|NA|TRBV5-1|TRBJ2-7|NA
TGCGCCAGCAGCTTCAACTACGAGCAGTACTTC
CASSFNYEQYF
>15|NA|TRBV11-3|TRBJ2-4|NA
TGTGCCAGCCTCCGGTCGAGGGGCAGGGGTGACATTCAGTACTTC
CASLRSRGRGDIQYF
>11|NA|TRBV24-1|TRBJ1-2|once
TGTGCCACCAGCGATTACTGGGGCTACACCTTC
CATSDYWGYTF
>15|NA|TRBV6-5|TRBJ1-2|few
TGTGCCAGCAGTTACATGGACAGCGCAAGCTATGGCTACACCTTC
CASSYMDSASYGYTF
>15|NA|TRBV5-1|TRBJ1-4|NA
TGCGCCAGCAGCCTGGCGCGGAGCTCCGGTGAAAAACTGTTTTTT
CASSLARSSGEKLFF
>16|NA|TRBV24-1|TRBJ2-3|NA
TGTGCCACCAGTGATTCCCAGGGGACAAACTTAGATACGCAGTATTTT
CATSDSQGTNLDTQYF
>15|NA|TRBV5-4|TRBJ2-7|NA
TGTGCCAGCAGCTCAGGTTCTGGGGGCTTGGTCGAGCAGTACTTC
CASSSGSGGLVEQYF
>15|TRBD2|TRBV3-1/TRBV3-2|TRBJ2-3|NA
TGTGCCAGCAGCCAAGAAGCGGGAGGGCCCGATACGCAGTATTTT
CASSQEAGGPDTQYF
>15|TRBD1|TRBV6-5|TRBJ1-4|NA
TGTGCCAGCAGTTTCAAGGGACAGGGAAATGAAAAACTGTTTTTT
CASSFKGQGNEKLFF
>15|TRBD1|TRBV27|TRBJ1-3|NA
TGTGCCAGCAGGGGGACAGGGTACTCTGGAAACACCATATATTTT
CASRGTGYSGNTIYF
>13|NA|TRBV28|TRBJ2-1|NA
TGTGCCAGCAGCCCCGTCCCGGTCAGTGAGCAGTTCTTC
CASSPVPVSEQFF
>15|NA|TRBV19|TRBJ2-7|NA
TGTGCCAGTAGTATAAGAGACGGAGCGAGAAGAGAGCAGTACTTC
CASSIRDGARREQYF
>16|NA|TRBV3-1/TRBV3-2|TRBJ2-3|few
TGTGCCAGCAGCCATGCCCTGGGGTATAGCACAGATACGCAGTATTTT
CASSHALGYSTDTQYF
>12|NA|TRBV19|TRBJ2-1|NA
TGTGCCAGTAGTATGGGAGGGACAGAGCAGTTCTTC
CASSMGGTEQFF
>12|TRBD1|TRBV5-6|TRBJ1-2|NA
TGTGCCAGCAGCCCGGGACAGGGAGCCTACACCTTC
CASSPGQGAYTF
>13|NA|TRBV5-4|TRBJ2-1|NA
TGTGCCAGCAGCCTGGACGGGCTTAATGAGCAGTTCTTC
CASSLDGLNEQFF
>13|NA|TRBV28|TRBJ2-1|NA
TGTGCCAGCAAGGAACCAGCATCTAATGAGCAGTTCTTC
CASKEPASNEQFF
>14|NA|TRBV19|TRBJ2-1|NA
TGTGCCAGTAGTATAGATCCTTCCAACGCTGAGCAGTTCTTC
CASSIDPSNAEQFF
>14|TRBD1|TRBV9|TRBJ2-5|NA
TGTGCCAGCAGCATTACAGGGGGCGTTGAGACCCAGTACTTC
CASSITGGVETQYF
>13|NA|TRBV12-3/TRBV12-4|TRBJ2-7|NA
TGTGCCAGCAGTTTCGAGCAATCCTACGAGCAGTACTTC
CASSFEQSYEQYF